This TCR beta chain comes out of a study of blood T cell repertoires in COVID-19. Repertoires were generated with immunoSEQ multiplex PCR, while TCRdb's copy carries only in-frame clones and drops some. The sample includes hundreds of thousands of clones, roughly four fifths of them seen just once. Germline V gene data show CDR1 as MNHEY and CDR2 as SMNVEV (reference sequence). The CDR3 totals 15 residues. V was trimmed by 0 bases and J by 1 base, leaving 6 bases between them. Sequenced input: PBMCs or T cells enriched from blood (not recorded which). The genes are TRBV27 and TRBJ2-2; no clear D. The receptor was derived from a man aged 30 to 45 with acute COVID-19. The CDR3 DNA reads TGTGCCAGCAGTTTATCGACACTGAACACCGGGGAGCTGTTTTTT. It codes for CASSLSTLNTGELFF.